This T cell receptor beta chain originates from a study of regulatory dendritic cells for organ transplantation. CFSE-labeled sorted T cells met regulatory or mature dendritic cells for 5 days. Naive CD45RA+ and memory CD45RO+ CD4+ or CD8+ T cells were FACS-sorted. To note about this clone: Its antigen is still unknown.

V lost 6 bases, J lost 3 bases, and 9 bases stayed unmatched. Germline values: CDR1 SNHLY, CDR2 FYNNEI. The CDR3 consists of 16 residues. Study-wide results and caveats: Mature dendritic cells appeared to drive more memory CD8+ clonal expansion than regulatory ones.

Profiling relied on immunoSEQ multiplex PCR, and the TCRdb table lists in-frame clones only, not all of them. The table has about 20,000 clones, approximately 85% seen once; the top ten hold about 0.26%. V is TRBV2 and J is TRBJ2-1; 9 nucleotides agree with TRBD2. The clonotype originates from a human donor in good health. Source material: naive CD4+ T cells from blood cultured with dendritic cells. Specified subset: CD45RA+ naive T cells. In DNA form, the CDR3 reads TGTGCCAGCAGCGTTGGACTAGCGTTTTACTACAATGAGCAGTTCTTC. It codes for CASSVGLAFYYNEQFF.